This TCR beta chain was identified in a study of cytomegalovirus exposure and HLA in healthy donors (dated by TCRdb to between 2016 and 2019). Regarding the complete study: According to an earlier analysis of 587 of the donors, about 179 million T cells yielded 100 million or so unique TCR beta sequences and 276 Gb of sequence data. Typing coverage varied by locus: about 620-630 donors for A, B, C, DRB1 and DQB1; roughly 500 for DQA1; more than 600 for DPA1; about 450 for DPB1. In the later analysis, no new phenotypic data were used to find candidate immune exposures; instead, reliance was placed on TCR beta sequences and their occurrence across donors. The study was designed to test whether signatures of past pathogen exposure could be identified by cataloging public T cell receptors. Because of strong linkage in the cohort, roughly 5 DR-DQ haplotypes were treated as single units for association and clustering. An early release that covered some 630 HLA-typed donors contained about 290 gigabases of sequencing data and about 93 million unique TCR sequences. A separate validation cohort of about 110 different subjects was used in addition to the roughly 700-subject first cohort. Among the roughly 380 genotyped donors, approximately 82% belonged to the genetic ancestry cluster associated with self-reported Caucasian donors. Donor age, sex, ethnicity and CMV serostatus were collected together with the repertoire data. The study combined high-throughput TCR immunosequencing, statistical association of individual TCRs with disease status, and machine learning to predict cytomegalovirus infection status. Class I and class II HLA loci were covered by the typing at four-digit resolution. Genome-wide SNP genotypes for about 65% of the 666 donors were used in a later genetic analysis, which treated that subset as a discovery cohort. The T cell repertoires of about 700 subjects were profiled by immunosequencing and related to cytomegalovirus serostatus. A later analysis re-analyzed previously published TCR beta repertoires from about 600 donors and added high-resolution HLA genotyping to study TCR occurrence patterns. To decide whether each TCR beta V gene segment behaved as functional or pseudogenic, an earlier analysis of fewer than 750 of the donors relied on high-throughput TCR beta sequencing. Among some 400 genotyped donors of the cohort, an average of around 240,000 unique TCR beta nucleotide sequences were sequenced per donor, around 18% of them non-productive. All discovery cohort repertoires had been generated on a single sequencing platform. The paper as a whole reports these results and caveats: According to a later genetic analysis, donors in an Asian-associated ancestry cluster had fewer N-insertions in productive TCRs than the roughly 660-donor mean. Several of the top co-occurrence clusters appeared to be linked to parvovirus B19, influenza, CMV and Epstein-Barr virus, according to a later analysis. Across donors, most TCR sequences were observed very rarely, whereas some public TCRs were present in many individuals. In a later genetic analysis, a missense DCLRE1C variant was associated with V-gene and J-gene trimming of TCR beta chains, and the association was replicated in an independent cohort. Some IMGT-functional V segments, including TRBV6-2 and TRBV6-3, could not be told apart with the 87-base-pair reads, so those segments were excluded. The authors suggested that the approach could potentially be generalized to other disease states and immunological phenotypes. CMV serostatus was the only immune exposure information available for the cohort. Because HLA typing was unavailable for some donors at each locus, only the typed subset was used in association tests. In a later analysis, most CMV-associated TCR beta chains were found to appear HLA-restricted, with HLA associations seemingly driven largely by CMV exposure. A further reported finding was that TCR beta sequences accurately predicted the HLA-A and HLA-B alleles for most subjects in the first cohort. In a later analysis, HLA-associated TCR beta chains were found to be more clonally expanded and to have lower generation probabilities than equally common non-associated chains. Cytomegalovirus status was reported to be diagnosed by the classifier with high specificity and sensitivity in both the original and validation cohorts. Some 16 rarely observed V segments, including chromosome 9 orphons, were excluded from the earlier analysis of several hundred of the donors because counts were too low. According to a later analysis, TCR association rates differed among HLA loci, with DRB1 alleles showing the most associated TCRs and HLA-C alleles showing the fewest. Broadly in line with IMGT annotations, most TCR beta V segments showed up in productive rearrangements about 87% or about 30% of the time in an earlier analysis of 587 of the donors. Strong co-occurrence of HLA alleles, especially DR and DQ, made assigning TCR associations to individual alleles difficult. A group of highly shared sequence variants was considered likely to be a technical artifact of the sequencing pipeline. A later analysis associated 15,000 to 20,000 TCR beta sequences with specific HLA alleles at a false discovery rate of 0.05. Sequencing depth was assumed to be roughly uniform across donors in the presence/absence analyses, though that assumption may not hold. Correlated functional status among segregating V segments might be attributable to linkage disequilibrium, but an unknown experimental factor could not be ruled out. Only TCR beta chains were sequenced in this cohort, and the absence of alpha or paired-chain data limited detectable features. In the study, some 180 TCR beta chains were listed as associated with cytomegalovirus. In vitro tests confirmed that a few of the cytomegalovirus-associated TCR beta chains recognize cytomegalovirus antigens.

The cohort was made up of roughly 670 healthy bone marrow donors. At the time of sampling, all cohort members were nominally healthy, though unrecorded immune exposures were likely present. The donor tested CMV seronegative and was one of the 352 seronegative cohort members. Every donor gave a peripheral blood sample, and the peripheral blood mononuclear cells from that sample were used for TCR beta sequencing. The Qiagen DNeasy Blood Extraction Kit was used to extract genomic DNA from the blood cell samples. Library method: the immunoSEQ multiplex PCR assay. The multiplex PCR relied on a mix of 60 forward primers for TCR Vbeta segments and 13 reverse primers for TCR Jbeta segments. The CDR3 region of rearranged TCR beta genes was amplified from genomic DNA by a multiplex PCR assay. The amplified TCR beta libraries were sequenced on the Illumina HiSeq System as 87-base-pair reads. Turning to the authors' computational methods: Across the 500 to 750 repertoires, a later analysis counted roughly 77 million unique TCR beta chains, around 11 million of which were shared by at least two donors. Raw reads were error-corrected and collapsed into unique sequences by a nearest-neighbor algorithm in which closely related sequences were merged to remove PCR and sequencing errors. To assign V, D and J gene segments, CDR3 sequences were aligned to IMGT reference sequences. Each retained sequence needed at least a six-nucleotide match to both a V gene segment and a J gene segment. A rearrangement counted as productive if the CDR3 had no stop codons and remained in frame with V and J, and every other rearrangement counted as non-productive. CDR3 was defined by IMGT convention, running from the second conserved V-encoded cysteine to the conserved J-encoded phenylalanine. In an earlier analysis of more than 550 of the donors, sequences lacking an unambiguous match to a single V gene segment were excluded. An earlier analysis of a few hundred of the donors classified V segments as functional when productive rearrangements were above 56.7% and as segregating when the standard deviation between donors was above 5%. To diagnose cytomegalovirus status from the catalog of TCR beta chain sequences, a statistical classification framework was built. In a later analysis, TCR nucleotide sequences were compared against IMGT/GENE-DB human TR gene sequences so that V and J genes could be assigned. The TCRdist pipeline was used in a later analysis to assign CDR3 sequences and most-parsimonious VDJ recombination scenarios. A later analysis defined each TCR beta chain by its CDR3 amino acid sequence plus V-gene family, and excluded reads lacking a unique V-gene family. As a way to deal with suspected cross-contamination and a sequencing artifact, a later analysis dropped over 550 nucleotide sequences that were highly shared and had low generation probability. In a later analysis, a clonal expansion index for each public chain was calculated from normalized within-repertoire ranks of inferred template counts. Generation probabilities in a later analysis came from a VDJ recombination model fitted to out-of-frame rearrangements, and those results were checked against IGoR. Hypergeometric tests were used in a later analysis to score TCR-TCR, TCR-HLA and TCR-CMV co-occurrence, with a repertoire-size bias correction applied to the TCR pairs. In a later analysis, false discovery rates were estimated by permuting HLA or CMV assignments 20 times. In a later analysis, co-occurring TCRs were grouped using DBSCAN, and TCRdist sequence similarity was added for clustering within HLA-allele-positive subsets. For co-occurrence clustering, repertoires with fewer than 30,000 or more than 120,000 public chains were excluded, along with several repertoires with anomalous nucleotide sharing. Sourced from immuneACCESS, this table was stored by TCRdb with only in-frame sequences that have V and J called. A share of the clones is absent; for the studies checked, an unresolved V gene accounts for under half, and the remainder has no known explanation. D and trimming were read from the DNA, whereas the V and J calls and clone size are those reported in that table. In this sample the table shows 200,000 or so clones, approximately 81% of which occur a single time. In total, the top ten clones hold around 2.8% of the sample.

Concerning this clone: No cognate antigen has been identified for it. No qualities accompany the bases; no much larger clone lies one base away.

Trimmed from V: 5 bases; trimmed from J: 5 bases; junction bases lacking a gene match: 11. Sequences SGHAT (CDR1) and FQNNGV (CDR2) are obtained from the germline V gene. The CDR3 spans 15 residues, from the cysteine through the phenylalanine. Solely the CDR3 DNA is kept, with 45 bases framed from the first base. The sequence is built from TRBV11-2 and TRBJ1-2; a stretch of 7 junction bases matches TRBD1. This TCR was sampled from a man in his thirties or forties in good health and CMV-seronegative. The material sequenced was PBMCs. The DNA sequence is given as TGTGCCAGCAGCCAGCGACAGGGTTGGAGTTATGGCTACACCTTC. It is translated as CASSQRQGWSYGYTF. Extended through the reference TRBV11-2 and TRBJ1-2 proteins, this CDR3 yields the full variable domain: EAGVAQSPRYKIIEKRQSVAFWCNPISGHATLYWYQQILGQGPKLLIQFQNNGVVDDSQLPKDRFSAERLKGVDSTLKIQPAKLEDSAVYLCASSQRQGWSYGYTFGSGTRLTVV.